This T cell receptor beta chain was obtained from a study of T cell repertoires in cytomegalovirus infection. The CDR3 extends over 14 amino acids. Trimming left V 2 bases short and J 6 bases short, with 13 bases between. This clonotype was seen a handful of times. TCRdb fed the reads into MiXCR, producing one record per CDR3 protein. The sample contains about 740,000 distinct CDR3 sequences, about a third of which appear only once. The sequenced material came from PBMCs. The TCR originated in a human donor in good health (CMV status not recorded). Some clones in this sample may be carry-over from other donors' samples. The chain couples TRBV12-3 or TRBV12-4 to TRBJ1-1; D is possibly TRBD1 (5 bases). CDR3 amino acids: CASSLQNLGAEAFF. CDR3 in DNA: TGTGCCAGCAGTTTACAGAACCTGGGGGCTGAAGCTTTCTTT.